Below, one T cell receptor (beta chain) is given with its context. Antigen specificity is unknown. The trim removed 8 bases at V and 0 bases at J, leaving 8 bases unmatched. The CDR3 consists of 15 residues. Germline V lookup: CDR1 MNHNY, CDR2 SVGAGI (reference sequence). These data come from a study of post-analysis software for immune sequencing data. Study summary: Included courses were relapsing-remitting and secondary progressive multiple sclerosis; progressive-relapsing multiple sclerosis was also included. Notes on the study in general: Versus controls, multiple sclerosis patients showed significantly lower diversity (normalized Chao1). When patients were compared with controls, a handful of TRBV segments were more frequent, TRBV5-6, TRBV5-1 and TRBV20-1 among them.

Researchers reported that TCR beta cDNA libraries carried unique molecular identifiers. Between about 1 and 11 million T cells gave rise to about 450,000 cDNA molecules. TCRdb re-derived calls from the PCR reads in MiXCR, one entry per CDR3 protein. The sample shows almost 700,000 distinct CDR3 sequences, about 60% of them seen only once. The TCR sequence derives from a girl aged 2-15 years with multiple sclerosis. Sequencing was done on a sample of blood. This chain links TRBV6-6 with TRBJ2-5, with TRBD2 matching over 8 bases. As DNA, the CDR3 is TGTGCCAGCGGATTAGCGGGGATCTACCAAGAGACCCAGTACTTC. It is translated as CASGLAGIYQETQYF.